This section outlines one T cell receptor beta chain sequence together with its context. These data originate in a study of blood T cell repertoires in COVID-19. Study overall: The United States, Italy and Spain supplied acute and convalescent COVID-19 samples. The cDNA or gDNA used as material had been derived from T cells, B-cell-depleted T cells, or PBMCs.

Assay used: immunoSEQ multiplex PCR; TCRdb lists only in-frame clones, some missing. Of around 94,000 clones in the sample, roughly 92% are singletons; the top ten hold 1.9%. Seattle patient enrollment occurred during active infection, with longitudinal follow-up thereafter. Sequenced sample: peripheral blood. The sequence derives from a woman in her 50s with COVID-19, enrolled during active disease.

CDR3 nucleotide sequence: TGTGCCAGTAGTACCCAGGGAACGGCCACAAATAATTCACCCCTCCACTTT. Translating it yields CASSTQGTATNNSPLHF. The chain links TRBV19 to TRBJ1-6, with a tentative D call TRBD1 (5 bases). Germline values: CDR1 LNHDA, CDR2 SQIVND (reference sequence). With 4 bases removed from V and 5 bases from J, the gap between germline ends came to 18 bases. This CDR3 comprises 17 residues.